The present T cell receptor (beta chain) was sequenced within a study of T cells after yellow fever vaccination. General study results and limits: A small proportion of clonotypes was detected in both the CD4 and CD8 compartments.

Production of TCR cDNA was by 5'RACE template switching, which also added a universal primer site and UMIs. MiXCR, run by TCRdb on the 5' RACE reads, gives a single entry per CDR3 protein. The sample holds approximately 600,000 distinct CDR3 sequences, around 12% seen once. As for this clonotype: Its antigen remains unknown.

CDR1 SGHTA and CDR2 FQGTGA come from the germline V gene. Trimming cost V 0 bases and J 2 bases; bases outside gene matches: 4. The CDR3 sequence is 16 residues long. The starting material was PBMCs, obtained on the day of the yellow fever booster vaccination. This clonotype originated in a man aged 25 to 40 who received the YFV17D yellow fever vaccine. The rearrangement joins TRBV7-3 to TRBJ2-3, with 8 bases fitting TRBD2. CDR3 bases: TGTGCCAGCAGCTTAACTGCGGGAGGAATCACAGATACGCAGTATTTT. Translated, it gives CASSLTAGGITDTQYF.